Listed below are T cell receptor beta chains from one sample, sequenced in a study of PD-L1 blockade in urothelial cancer. Some clones are missing from TCRdb's copy, which holds only in-frame ones; the method was immunoSEQ multiplex PCR. Here the sample spans roughly 67,000 clones, approximately 86% being singletons. The starting material was PBMCs, obtained around atezolizumab (anti-PD-L1) treatment. These TCRs come from a man aged 55 to 69 with urothelial cancer. CDR3s include the opening cysteine and the closing phenylalanine or tryptophan. Each record gives: V gene, J gene, clone size, D gene, CDR3 length, CDR3 protein, CDR3 DNA. D genes are given only for firm matches. Clone size appears in some rows only: once, few, many, or a class for an expanded clone.

>TRBV2|TRBJ2-3|NA|NA|14
CASSERRSTDTQYF
TGTGCCAGCAGTGAGCGCAGGAGCACAGATACGCAGTATTTT
>TRBV5-1|TRBJ2-7|NA|TRBD2|14
CASSLVLAGYEQYF
TGCGCCAGCAGCTTGGTTCTAGCGGGGTACGAGCAGTACTTC
>TRBV5-4|TRBJ2-7|once|NA|15
CASSLGVLTTYEQYF
TGTGCCAGCAGCTTGGGAGTCTTGACTACCTACGAGCAGTACTTC
>TRBV25-1|TRBJ1-3|NA|TRBD1|16
CASSGGGQGPGNTIYF
TGTGCCAGCAGTGGTGGCGGACAGGGGCCCGGAAACACCATATATTTT
>TRBV4-2|TRBJ1-2|NA|NA|15
CASSQAMGSDFGYTF
TGTGCCAGCAGCCAAGCTATGGGCTCGGATTTCGGCTACACCTTC
>TRBV30|TRBJ2-3|NA|NA|14
CAWLPGLSTDTQYF
TGTGCCTGGTTACCGGGACTTAGCACAGATACGCAGTATTTT
>TRBV6-1|TRBJ1-5|NA|NA|14
CASRSMTGEQPQHF
TGTGCCAGCAGATCCATGACGGGGGAACAGCCCCAGCATTTT
>TRBV11-2|TRBJ2-1|NA|TRBD1|13
CASSLGQGNEQFF
TGTGCCAGCAGCTTGGGACAGGGCAATGAGCAGTTCTTC
>TRBV7-7|TRBJ1-1|NA|NA|17
CASSPRLSTGLDTEAFF
TGTGCTAGCAGCCCCCGCTTGTCTACAGGGCTGGATACTGAAGCTTTCTTT
>TRBV20-1|TRBJ2-1|NA|NA|11
CSARDEPRVFF
TGCAGTGCTAGAGATGAGCCCCGGGTGTTCTTC
>TRBV7-2|TRBJ2-3|few|NA|14
CASSFGSGEDTQYF
TGTGCCAGCAGCTTCGGATCGGGGGAAGATACGCAGTATTTT
>TRBV7-8|TRBJ1-1|NA|TRBD1|14
CASSHGQGFTEAFF
TGTGCCAGCAGCCACGGACAGGGGTTTACTGAAGCTTTCTTT
>TRBV6-5|TRBJ1-1|NA|NA|13
CASSLQVNTEAFF
TGTGCCAGCAGTTTACAGGTGAACACTGAAGCTTTCTTT
>TRBV18|TRBJ1-1|NA|NA|13
CASSPSERTEAFF
TGTGCCAGCTCACCAAGCGAGCGGACTGAAGCTTTCTTT
>TRBV10-1|TRBJ1-2|NA|NA|13
CASSAGQPYGYTF
TGCGCCAGCAGTGCGGGACAACCCTATGGCTACACCTTC
>TRBV5-4|TRBJ1-2|NA|NA|13
CASSLVQGDGYTF
TGTGCCAGCAGCTTGGTTCAGGGCGATGGCTACACCTTC
>TRBV7-2|TRBJ2-5|NA|TRBD2|16
CASRQMGLAGQETQYF
TGTGCCAGCAGACAAATGGGCCTAGCGGGACAAGAGACCCAGTACTTC
>TRBV6-5|TRBJ2-5|NA|TRBD2|15
CASSNPGGAQETQYF
TGTGCCAGCAGTAACCCCGGGGGGGCCCAAGAGACCCAGTACTTC
>TRBV6-5|TRBJ2-5|NA|TRBD1|15
CATFPGTAGGETQYF
TGTGCCACCTTCCCCGGGACAGCCGGCGGAGAGACCCAGTACTTC
>TRBV11-2|TRBJ2-2|NA|TRBD2|17
CASSLGLAGLSTGELFF
TGTGCCAGCAGCTTAGGACTAGCGGGCTTATCCACCGGGGAGCTGTTTTTT
>TRBV7-2|TRBJ2-5|NA|NA|14
CASSLFGRGETQYF
TGTGCCAGCAGCTTATTCGGCCGGGGAGAGACCCAGTACTTC
>TRBV18|TRBJ1-1|NA|NA|12
CASSPGRGEAFF
TGTGCCAGCTCACCTGGGCGGGGAGAAGCTTTCTTT
>TRBV29-1|TRBJ2-3|NA|TRBD2|13
CSVGGGATDTQYF
TGCAGCGTTGGCGGGGGGGCGACAGATACGCAGTATTTT
>TRBV2|TRBJ2-1|few|TRBD1|15
CASIPTGGLFNEQFF
TGTGCCAGCATCCCGACAGGGGGCCTTTTCAATGAGCAGTTCTTC
>TRBV11-2|TRBJ2-7|NA|NA|13
CASSRGQSYEQYF
TGTGCCAGCAGCCGTGGACAGTCCTACGAGCAGTACTTC
>TRBV6-4|TRBJ2-5|few|TRBD2|18
CASSDSASGGLYQETQYF
TGTGCCAGCAGTGACTCGGCTAGCGGGGGACTGTACCAAGAGACCCAGTACTTC
>TRBV20-1|TRBJ1-1|NA|NA|11
CSIQGNTEAFF
TGCAGCATACAGGGGAACACTGAAGCTTTCTTT
>TRBV6-6|TRBJ2-3|NA|TRBD1|16
CASSYRGRGQADTQYF
TGTGCCAGCAGTTATCGGGGCAGGGGGCAAGCAGATACGCAGTATTTT
>TRBV12-5|TRBJ2-2|NA|TRBD1|16
CASKNGPGGDTGELFF
TGTGCTAGTAAAAACGGGCCAGGGGGAGACACCGGGGAGCTGTTTTTT
>TRBV30|TRBJ2-6|NA|TRBD1|14
CASHRGSGANVLTF
TGTGCCTCACACAGGGGCTCTGGGGCCAACGTCCTGACTTTC
>TRBV6-1|TRBJ1-4|NA|NA|13
CASSEVVREKLFF
TGTGCCAGCAGTGAAGTAGTGCGGGAAAAACTGTTTTTT
>TRBV4-3|TRBJ1-2|NA|TRBD1|17
CASSQGQRTGVVRGYTF
TGCGCCAGCAGCCAAGGGCAACGGACAGGGGTTGTAAGGGGCTACACCTTC
>TRBV19|TRBJ2-5|NA|NA|14
CASSISGKDETQYF
TGTGCCAGTAGTATTTCAGGGAAGGATGAGACCCAGTACTTC
>TRBV11-3|TRBJ2-1|NA|TRBD2|17
CASSLDRDSGGGNEQFF
TGTGCCAGCAGCTTAGATCGGGATAGCGGGGGTGGGAATGAGCAGTTCTTC
>TRBV5-1|TRBJ1-2|NA|TRBD1|15
CASSLGTGLSYGYTF
TGCGCCAGCAGCCTCGGGACAGGGCTTTCCTATGGCTACACCTTC
>TRBV6-5|TRBJ2-1|NA|TRBD2|15
CASSRGGSSYNEQFF
TGTGCCAGCAGTCGCGGGGGTTCCTCCTACAATGAGCAGTTCTTC
>TRBV28|TRBJ1-5|NA|NA|16
CASRLHTGLAGQPQHF
TGTGCCAGCAGGCTCCATACAGGGTTAGCGGGGCAGCCCCAGCATTTT